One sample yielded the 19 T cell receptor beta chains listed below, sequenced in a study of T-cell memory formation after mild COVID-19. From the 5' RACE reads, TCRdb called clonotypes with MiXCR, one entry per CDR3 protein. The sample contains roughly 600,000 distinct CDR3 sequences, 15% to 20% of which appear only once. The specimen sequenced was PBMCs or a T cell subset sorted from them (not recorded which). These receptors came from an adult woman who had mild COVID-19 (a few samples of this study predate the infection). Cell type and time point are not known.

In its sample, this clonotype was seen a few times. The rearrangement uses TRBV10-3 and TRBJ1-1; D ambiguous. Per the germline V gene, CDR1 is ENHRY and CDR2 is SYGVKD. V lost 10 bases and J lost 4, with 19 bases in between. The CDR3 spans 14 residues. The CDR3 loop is CATTDTVPATEAFF. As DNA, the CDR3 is TGTGCCACCACAGACACCGTTCCGGCCACTGAAGCTTTCTTT.

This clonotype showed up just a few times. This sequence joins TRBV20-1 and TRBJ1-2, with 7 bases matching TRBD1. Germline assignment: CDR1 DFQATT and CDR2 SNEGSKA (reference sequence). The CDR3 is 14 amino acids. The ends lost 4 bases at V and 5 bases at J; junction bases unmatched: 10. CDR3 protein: CSAIPDRELYGYTF. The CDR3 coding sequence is TGCAGTGCTATCCCCGACAGGGAATTGTATGGCTACACCTTC.

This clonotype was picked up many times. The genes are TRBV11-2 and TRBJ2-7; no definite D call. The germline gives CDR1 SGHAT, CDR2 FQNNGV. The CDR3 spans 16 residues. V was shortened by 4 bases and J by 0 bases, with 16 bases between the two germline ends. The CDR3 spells CASSSWKDSSSYEQYF. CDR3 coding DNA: TGTGCCAGCAGCTCCTGGAAAGACTCCAGCTCCTACGAGCAGTACTTC.

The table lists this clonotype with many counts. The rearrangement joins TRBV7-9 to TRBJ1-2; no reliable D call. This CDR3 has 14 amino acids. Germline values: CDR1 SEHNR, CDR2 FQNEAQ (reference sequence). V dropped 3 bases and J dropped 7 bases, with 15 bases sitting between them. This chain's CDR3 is CASSFETGPGGYTF. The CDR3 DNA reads TGTGCCAGCAGCTTCGAGACGGGTCCGGGTGGCTACACCTTC.

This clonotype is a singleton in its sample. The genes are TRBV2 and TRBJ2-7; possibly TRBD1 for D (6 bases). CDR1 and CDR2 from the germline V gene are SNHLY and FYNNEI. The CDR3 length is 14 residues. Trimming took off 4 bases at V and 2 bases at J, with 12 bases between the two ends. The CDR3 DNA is TGTGCCAGCAGTGCGTCGGACAGTCCCTACGAGCAGTACTTC. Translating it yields CASSASDSPYEQYF. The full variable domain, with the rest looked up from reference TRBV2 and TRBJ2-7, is EPEVTQTPSHQVTQMGQEVILRCVPISNHLYFYWYRQILGQKVEFLVSFYNNEISEKSEIFDDQFSVERPDGSNFTLKIRSTKLEDSAMYFCASSASDSPYEQYFGPGTRLTVT.

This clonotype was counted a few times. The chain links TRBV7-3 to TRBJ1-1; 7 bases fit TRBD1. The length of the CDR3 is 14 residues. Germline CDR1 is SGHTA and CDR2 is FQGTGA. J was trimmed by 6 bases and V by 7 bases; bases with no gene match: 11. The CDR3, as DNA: TGTGCCAGCAACCTAGACAGGGTTTCAGCTGAAGCTTTCTTT. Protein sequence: CASNLDRVSAEAFF.

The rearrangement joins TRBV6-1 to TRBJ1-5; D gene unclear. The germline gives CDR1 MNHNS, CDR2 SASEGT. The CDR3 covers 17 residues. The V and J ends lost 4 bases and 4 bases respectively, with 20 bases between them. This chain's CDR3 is CASSVGVSGLGNQPQHF. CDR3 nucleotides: TGTGCCAGCAGTGTCGGGGTCTCGGGGTTGGGAAATCAGCCCCAGCATTTT.

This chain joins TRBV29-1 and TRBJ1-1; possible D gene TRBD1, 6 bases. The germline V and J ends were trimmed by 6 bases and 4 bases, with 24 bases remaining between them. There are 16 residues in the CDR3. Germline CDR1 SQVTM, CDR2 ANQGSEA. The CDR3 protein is CSVGYGEGGRGTEAFF. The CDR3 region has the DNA TGCAGCGTCGGGTATGGGGAAGGGGGTAGGGGCACTGAAGCTTTCTTT.

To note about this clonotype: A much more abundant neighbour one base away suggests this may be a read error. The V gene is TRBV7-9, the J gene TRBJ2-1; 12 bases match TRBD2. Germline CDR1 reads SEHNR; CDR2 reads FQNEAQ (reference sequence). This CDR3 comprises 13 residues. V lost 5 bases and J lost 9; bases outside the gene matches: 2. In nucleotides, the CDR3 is TGTGCCAGCAGCGGACTAGCGGGATTTGAGCAGTTCTTC. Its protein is CASSGLAGFEQFF.

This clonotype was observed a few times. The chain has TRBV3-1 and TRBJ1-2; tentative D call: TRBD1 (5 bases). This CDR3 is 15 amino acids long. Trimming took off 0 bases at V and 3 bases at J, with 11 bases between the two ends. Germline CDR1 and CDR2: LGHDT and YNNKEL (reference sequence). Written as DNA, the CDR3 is TGTGCCAGCAGCCAAGATGTAGGGGTTGACTATGGCTACACCTTC. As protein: CASSQDVGVDYGYTF.

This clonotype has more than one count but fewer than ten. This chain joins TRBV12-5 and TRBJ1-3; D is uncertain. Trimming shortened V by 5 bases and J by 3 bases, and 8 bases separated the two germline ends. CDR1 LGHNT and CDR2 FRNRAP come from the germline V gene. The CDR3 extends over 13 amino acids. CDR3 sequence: CASGPTSGNTIYF. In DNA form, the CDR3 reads TGTGCTAGTGGTCCAACCAGTGGAAACACCATATATTTT.

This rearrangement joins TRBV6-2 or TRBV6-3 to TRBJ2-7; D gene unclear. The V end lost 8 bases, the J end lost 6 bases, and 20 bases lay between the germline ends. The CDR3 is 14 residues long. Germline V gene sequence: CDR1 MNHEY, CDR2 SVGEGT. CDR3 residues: CASGPLGKSAEQYF. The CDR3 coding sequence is TGTGCCAGCGGCCCTCTGGGCAAATCGGCCGAGCAGTACTTC.

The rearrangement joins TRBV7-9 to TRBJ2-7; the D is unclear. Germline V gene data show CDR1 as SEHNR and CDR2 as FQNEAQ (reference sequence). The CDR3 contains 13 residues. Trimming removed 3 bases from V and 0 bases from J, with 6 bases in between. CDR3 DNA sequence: TGTGCCAGCAGCTTCTGGGGCTCCTACGAGCAGTACTTC. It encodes CASSFWGSYEQYF.

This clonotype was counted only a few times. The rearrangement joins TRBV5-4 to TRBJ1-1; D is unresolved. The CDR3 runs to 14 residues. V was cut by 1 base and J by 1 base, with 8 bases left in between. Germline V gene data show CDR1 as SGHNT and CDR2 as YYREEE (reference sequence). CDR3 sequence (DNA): TGTGCCAGCAGCTTGTCCCAGTCGAACACTGAAGCTTTCTTT. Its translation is CASSLSQSNTEAFF. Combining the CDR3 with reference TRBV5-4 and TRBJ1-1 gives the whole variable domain ETGVTQSPTHLIKTRGQQVTLRCSSQSGHNTVSWYQQALGQGPQFIFQYYREEENGRGNFPPRFSGLQFPNYSSELNVNALELDDSALYLCASSLSQSNTEAFFGQGTRLTVV.

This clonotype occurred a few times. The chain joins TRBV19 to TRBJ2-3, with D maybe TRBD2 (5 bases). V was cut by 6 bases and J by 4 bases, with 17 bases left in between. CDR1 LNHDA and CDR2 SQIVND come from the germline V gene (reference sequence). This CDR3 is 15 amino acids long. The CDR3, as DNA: TGTGCCAGTAGCGCCCCGGACTTGGGCGCAGATACGCAGTATTTT. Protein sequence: CASSAPDLGADTQYF.

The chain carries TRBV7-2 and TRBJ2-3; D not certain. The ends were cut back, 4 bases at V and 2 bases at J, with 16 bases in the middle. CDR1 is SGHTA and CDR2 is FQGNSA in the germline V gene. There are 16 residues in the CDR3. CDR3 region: CASSSEPGPYTDTQYF. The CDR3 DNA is TGTGCCAGCAGCTCCGAACCCGGGCCTTACACAGATACGCAGTATTTT.

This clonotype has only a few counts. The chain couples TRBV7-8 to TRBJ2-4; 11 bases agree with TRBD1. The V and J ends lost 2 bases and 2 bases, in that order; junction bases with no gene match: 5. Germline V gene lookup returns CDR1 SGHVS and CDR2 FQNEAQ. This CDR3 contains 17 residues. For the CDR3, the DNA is TGTGCCAGCAGCTTAACGCGGACAGGGGGCCCCAAAAACATTCAGTACTTC. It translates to CASSLTRTGGPKNIQYF.

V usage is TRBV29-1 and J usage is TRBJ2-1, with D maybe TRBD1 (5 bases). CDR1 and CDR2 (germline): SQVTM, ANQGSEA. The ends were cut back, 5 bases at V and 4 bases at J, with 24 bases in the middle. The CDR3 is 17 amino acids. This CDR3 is CSVTPRGAVGRYNEQFF. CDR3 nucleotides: TGCAGCGTTACGCCCCGTGGGGCGGTCGGACGGTACAATGAGCAGTTCTTC.

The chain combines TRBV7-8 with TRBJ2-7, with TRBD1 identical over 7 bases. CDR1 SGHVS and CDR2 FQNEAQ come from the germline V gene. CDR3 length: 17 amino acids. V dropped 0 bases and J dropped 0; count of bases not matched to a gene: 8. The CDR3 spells CASSLAVGTESSYEQYF. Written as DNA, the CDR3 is TGTGCCAGCAGCTTAGCGGTTGGGACAGAGAGCTCCTACGAGCAGTACTTC.